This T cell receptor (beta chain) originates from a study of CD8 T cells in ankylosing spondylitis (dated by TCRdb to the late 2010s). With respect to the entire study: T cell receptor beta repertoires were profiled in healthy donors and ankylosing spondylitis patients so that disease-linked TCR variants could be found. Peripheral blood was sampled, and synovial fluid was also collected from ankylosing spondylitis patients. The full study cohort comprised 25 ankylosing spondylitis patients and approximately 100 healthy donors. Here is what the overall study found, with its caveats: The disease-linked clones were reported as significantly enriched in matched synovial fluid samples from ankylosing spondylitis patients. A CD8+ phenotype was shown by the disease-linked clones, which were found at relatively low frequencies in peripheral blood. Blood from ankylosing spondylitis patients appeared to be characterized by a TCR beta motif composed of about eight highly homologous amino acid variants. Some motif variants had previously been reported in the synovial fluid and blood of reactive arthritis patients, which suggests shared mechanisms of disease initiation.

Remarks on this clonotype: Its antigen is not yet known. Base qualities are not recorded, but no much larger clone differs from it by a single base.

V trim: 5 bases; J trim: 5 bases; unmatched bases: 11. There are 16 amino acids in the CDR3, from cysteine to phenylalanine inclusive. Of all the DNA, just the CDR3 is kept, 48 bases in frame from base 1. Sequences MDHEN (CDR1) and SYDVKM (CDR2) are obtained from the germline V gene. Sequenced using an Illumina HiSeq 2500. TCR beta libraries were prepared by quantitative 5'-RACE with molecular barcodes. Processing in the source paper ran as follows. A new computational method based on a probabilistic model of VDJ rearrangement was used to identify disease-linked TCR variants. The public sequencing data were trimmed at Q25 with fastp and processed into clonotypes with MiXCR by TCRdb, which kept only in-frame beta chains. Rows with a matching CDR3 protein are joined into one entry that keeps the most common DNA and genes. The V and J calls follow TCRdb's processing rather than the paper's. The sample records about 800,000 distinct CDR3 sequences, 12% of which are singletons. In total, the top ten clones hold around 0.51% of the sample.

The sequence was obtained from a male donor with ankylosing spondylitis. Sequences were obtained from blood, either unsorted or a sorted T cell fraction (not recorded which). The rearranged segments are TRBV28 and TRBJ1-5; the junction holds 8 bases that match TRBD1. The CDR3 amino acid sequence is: CASSAHRGKRHQPQHF. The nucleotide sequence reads TGTGCCAGCAGTGCCCACAGGGGGAAGAGACATCAGCCCCAGCATTTT. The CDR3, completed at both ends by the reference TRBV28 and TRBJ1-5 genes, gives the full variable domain DVKVTQSSRYLVKRTGEKVFLECVQDMDHENMFWYRQDPGLGLRLIYFSYDVKMKEKGDIPEGYSVSREKKERFSLILESASTNQTSMYLCASSAHRGKRHQPQHFGDGTRLSIL.